This T cell receptor (beta chain) was sequenced during a study of blood T cell repertoires in COVID-19. Here immunoSEQ multiplex PCR was the method, and the copy in TCRdb shows in-frame clones only, minus some. The sample lists around 78,000 clones; under 80% were seen once. The CDR3 extends over 17 amino acids. With 0 bases removed from V and 6 bases from J, the gap between germline ends came to 20 bases. Germline CDR1 and CDR2: LGHNA and YNFKEQ. Material: peripheral blood. This chain connects TRBV4-2 to TRBJ1-2; no definite D call. The source is a human donor in a cohort sampled during active COVID-19. The CDR3 sequence: CASSQEAGDPFTHGYTF. The DNA for the CDR3 is TGTGCCAGCAGCCAAGAAGCGGGAGACCCATTCACGCATGGCTACACCTTC.